What follows is one T cell receptor beta chain and its context. These data come from a study of blood T cell repertoires in COVID-19. With 0 bases clipped from V and 2 bases from J, the junction kept 11 bases outside the gene matches. The germline V gene has CDR1 LGHDT and CDR2 YNNKEL (reference sequence). The CDR3 has 20 residues. TCRdb's table, derived via immunoSEQ multiplex PCR, lists solely in-frame clones and lacks some. The data contain around 420,000 clones, roughly 86% of them seen just once; the ten biggest clones take up about 2.1%. This TCR derives from a woman in her thirties or forties with acute COVID-19. The rearrangement uses TRBV3-1 (or the pseudogene TRBV3-2) and TRBJ2-3; 13 nucleotides match TRBD2. Sample: PBMCs or T cells enriched from blood (not recorded which). CDR3 loop: CASSQDPRTSGGGDTDTQYF. The CDR3 nucleotides read TGTGCCAGCAGCCAAGATCCTCGGACTAGCGGGGGCGGTGACACAGATACGCAGTATTTT.